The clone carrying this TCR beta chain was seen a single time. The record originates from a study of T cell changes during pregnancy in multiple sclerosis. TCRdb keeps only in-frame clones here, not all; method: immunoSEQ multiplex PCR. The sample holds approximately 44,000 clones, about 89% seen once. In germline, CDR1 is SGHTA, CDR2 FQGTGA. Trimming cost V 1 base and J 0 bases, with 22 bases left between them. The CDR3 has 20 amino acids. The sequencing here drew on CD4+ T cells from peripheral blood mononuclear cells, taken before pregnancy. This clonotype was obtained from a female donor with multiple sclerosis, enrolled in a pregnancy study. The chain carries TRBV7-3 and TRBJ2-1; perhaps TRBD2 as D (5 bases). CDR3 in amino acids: CASSLNLLAPIRSSYNEQFF. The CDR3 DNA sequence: TGTGCCAGCAGCTTAAACTTGCTAGCTCCAATAAGAAGCTCCTACAATGAGCAGTTCTTC.